Listed below are T cell receptor beta chains from one sample, sequenced in a study of early T cells in non-severe SARS-CoV-2 infection. From the 5' RACE reads, TCRdb called clonotypes with MiXCR, one entry per CDR3 protein. The sample holds around 71,000 distinct CDR3 sequences, more than 14% seen once. Sequencing was performed on whole blood, taken at baseline. These receptors were collected from an adult who was a healthcare worker with PCR-confirmed SARS-CoV-2 infection or an uninfected control (not recorded which). The CDR3 runs from the conserved cysteine through the conserved F or W. The D gene is left open where the match is weak. Clone sizes are given selectively: once, few, many, or a class where the clone is expanded.

>TRBV27|-|TRBJ2-5|-
CASSLDLEETQYF
TGTGCCAGCAGTTTAGATCTAGAAGAGACCCAGTACTTC
>TRBV5-1|-|TRBJ2-2|-
CASSLTGTNTGELFF
TGCGCCAGCAGCCTAACGGGTACAAACACCGGGGAGCTGTTTTTT
>TRBV19|-|TRBJ2-3|TRBD2
CASSRREGLGDTQYF
TGTGCCAGTAGCCGGAGGGAGGGCCTGGGAGATACGCAGTATTTT
>TRBV6-1|few|TRBJ2-1|-
CASSPFDGEQFF
TGTGCCAGCAGCCCCTTCGACGGTGAGCAGTTCTTC
>TRBV5-4|few|TRBJ2-7|-
CASRIDLSSYEQYF
TGTGCCAGCAGGATCGACCTGAGCTCCTACGAGCAGTACTTC
>TRBV2|-|TRBJ2-5|-
CATAGGSETQYF
TGTGCCACGGCCGGGGGATCGGAGACCCAGTACTTC
>TRBV5-1|few|TRBJ2-1|TRBD2
CASSFPEVAGQSSYNEQFF
TGCGCCAGCAGCTTCCCAGAAGTAGCGGGGCAGAGCTCCTACAATGAGCAGTTCTTC
>TRBV5-1|few|TRBJ2-3|-
CASRPGTPDTQYF
TGCGCCAGCAGACCCGGGACACCAGATACGCAGTATTTT
>TRBV20-1|-|TRBJ2-3|-
CSARGSFGTDTQYF
TGCAGTGCTAGAGGGTCTTTTGGCACAGATACGCAGTATTTT
>TRBV5-4|-|TRBJ2-7|TRBD1
CASSFGTGGPYEQYF
TGTGCCAGCAGCTTCGGGACAGGGGGGCCCTACGAGCAGTACTTC
>TRBV7-2|many|TRBJ2-4|-
CASSMDQRSNIQYF
TGTGCCAGCAGCATGGATCAGCGGAGCAACATTCAGTACTTC
>TRBV28|-|TRBJ2-7|TRBD1
CASRTGVGEQYF
TGTGCCAGCAGGACAGGGGTGGGCGAGCAGTACTTC
>TRBV5-1|few|TRBJ2-6|-
CASSSLIYSGANVLTF
TGCGCCAGCAGCTCGTTAATTTACTCTGGGGCCAACGTCCTGACTTTC
>TRBV7-3|-|TRBJ2-6|-
CASSSLSSGANVLTF
TGTGCCAGCAGCTCCTTGAGCTCTGGGGCCAACGTCCTGACTTTC
>TRBV5-6|-|TRBJ2-7|-
CASSLGTGEQYF
TGTGCCAGCAGCTTGGGGACGGGCGAGCAGTACTTC
>TRBV18|-|TRBJ1-1|-
CASSSRITEAFF
TGTGCCAGCTCAAGCCGTATCACTGAAGCTTTCTTT
>TRBV6-5|few|TRBJ2-1|-
CASSYLPALRNNEQFF
TGTGCCAGCAGTTACCTGCCAGCGCTTAGAAACAATGAGCAGTTCTTC
>TRBV6-6|-|TRBJ1-3|-
CASSYSQPGLGNTIYF
TGTGCCAGCAGTTACTCTCAGCCGGGTCTTGGAAACACCATATATTTT
>TRBV27|many|TRBJ2-3|TRBD2
CASSSGLAGFTDTQYF
TGTGCCAGCAGTTCGGGACTAGCGGGATTCACAGATACGCAGTATTTT
>TRBV11-2|medium-sized|TRBJ2-1|TRBD2
CASSLTSGPHNEQFF
TGTGCCAGCAGCTTGACTAGCGGACCCCACAATGAGCAGTTCTTC
>TRBV10-3|few|TRBJ1-2|-
CAISESSADYGYTF
TGTGCCATCAGTGAGTCGTCGGCTGACTATGGCTACACCTTC
>TRBV7-6|many|TRBJ1-2|TRBD1
CASSSFSGTGVYGYTF
TGTGCCAGCAGTTCATTCTCCGGGACAGGAGTCTATGGCTACACCTTC
>TRBV29-1|-|TRBJ2-1|TRBD2
CSVVSGSTYNEQFF
TGCAGCGTTGTAAGCGGGAGCACCTACAATGAGCAGTTCTTC
>TRBV11-2|-|TRBJ2-3|TRBD2
CASSGTSGSYDTQYF
TGTGCCAGCAGCGGAACTAGCGGGTCGTACGATACGCAGTATTTT
>TRBV15|few|TRBJ2-5|-
CATSRDYLGPSETQYF
TGTGCCACCAGCAGAGACTACCTGGGTCCGAGCGAGACCCAGTACTTC
>TRBV24-1|many|TRBJ2-2|TRBD1
CATSDLGWTGITGELFF
TGTGCCACCAGTGATTTGGGGTGGACAGGCATCACCGGGGAGCTGTTTTTT
>TRBV2|few|TRBJ1-6|TRBD1
CASTGTGNNSPLHF
TGTGCCAGCACCGGGACAGGCAATAATTCACCCCTCCACTTT
>TRBV4-2|-|TRBJ2-1|-
CASSQEEAHNEQFF
TGTGCCAGCAGCCAAGAGGAGGCCCACAATGAGCAGTTCTTC
>TRBV3-1|few|TRBJ2-3|-
CASKGALTDTQYF
TGTGCCAGCAAGGGAGCCCTCACAGATACGCAGTATTTT
>TRBV5-4|-|TRBJ2-3|-
CASSASSRTDTQYF
TGTGCCAGCAGCGCTAGTTCCCGCACAGATACGCAGTATTTT
>TRBV18|-|TRBJ2-7|TRBD1
CASSPGTGAYEQYF
TGTGCCAGCTCTCCCGGGACAGGAGCCTACGAGCAGTACTTC
>TRBV28|many|TRBJ2-3|-
CASSSLADTQYF
TGTGCCAGCAGTTCGCTGGCAGATACGCAGTATTTT
>TRBV7-9|few|TRBJ1-4|TRBD1
CASSRTGATNEKLFF
TGTGCCAGCAGCCGGACAGGGGCAACTAATGAAAAACTGTTTTTT
>TRBV5-1|-|TRBJ1-1|-
CASSEGQNTEAFF
TGCGCCAGCAGCGAGGGACAGAACACTGAAGCTTTCTTT
>TRBV5-1|-|TRBJ1-2|-
CASSLDIPNGYTF
TGCGCCAGCAGCTTGGATATCCCTAATGGCTACACCTTC
>TRBV7-8|few|TRBJ2-7|TRBD1
CASSLMRTGGYEQYF
TGTGCCAGCAGCTTAATGCGGACAGGGGGCTACGAGCAGTACTTC
>TRBV29-1|many|TRBJ2-7|-
CSASQGAAYEQYF
TGCAGCGCCTCACAGGGAGCGGCCTACGAGCAGTACTTC
>TRBV2|few|TRBJ2-7|-
CASREEVYEQYF
TGTGCCAGCAGGGAGGAGGTCTACGAGCAGTACTTC
>TRBV18|-|TRBJ1-1|-
CASSPPSTPRISF
TGTGCCAGCTCACCACCTAGTACCCCAAGGATTTCATTT
>TRBV14|few|TRBJ2-3|TRBD2
CASSPMTSGDLTDTQYF
TGTGCCAGCAGCCCGATGACTAGCGGAGATCTCACAGATACGCAGTATTTT
>TRBV30|few|TRBJ2-7|-
CAWSKGRSSYEQYF
TGTGCCTGGAGTAAGGGCCGGAGCTCCTACGAGCAGTACTTC
>TRBV2|many|TRBJ1-5|TRBD1
CASRTGSNQPQHF
TGTGCCAGCAGGACAGGGAGCAATCAGCCCCAGCATTTT
>TRBV7-9|-|TRBJ2-3|-
CASSWAQRADTQYF
TGTGCCAGCAGCTGGGCCCAAAGGGCAGATACGCAGTATTTT
>TRBV18|few|TRBJ2-1|TRBD1
CASSPPVRGSYNEQFF
TGTGCCAGCTCACCACCGGTCAGGGGGAGCTACAATGAGCAGTTCTTC
>TRBV7-9|-|TRBJ2-1|TRBD2
CASSLEGGLVGSYNEQFF
TGTGCCAGCAGCTTAGAGGGGGGACTAGTTGGGTCCTACAATGAGCAGTTCTTC
>TRBV27|-|TRBJ2-1|-
CASRAPRGRGSYNEQFF
TGTGCCAGCAGAGCTCCCCGGGGCAGGGGTTCTTACAATGAGCAGTTCTTC
>TRBV29-1|few|TRBJ2-1|-
CSVEGGYNEQFF
TGCAGCGTTGAAGGGGGGTACAATGAGCAGTTCTTC
>TRBV5-1|-|TRBJ2-7|-
CASSLLEATYEQYF
TGCGCCAGCAGCTTGTTGGAAGCTACCTACGAGCAGTACTTC
>TRBV4-2|-|TRBJ2-1|-
CASSPHVGARDEQFF
TGTGCCAGCAGCCCCCACGTAGGGGCGAGGGATGAGCAGTTCTTC
>TRBV20-1|-|TRBJ2-3|TRBD2
CSATGTSGTGQYF
TGCAGTGCGACCGGGACTAGCGGGACCGGGCAGTATTTT
>TRBV29-1|-|TRBJ2-4|-
CSVGASGNIQYF
TGCAGCGTGGGGGCGTCGGGGAACATTCAGTACTTC
>TRBV5-6|-|TRBJ2-7|-
CASTPGRGDYEQYF
TGTGCCAGCACACCCGGCAGGGGCGACTACGAGCAGTACTTC
>TRBV2|-|TRBJ2-7|TRBD2
CASSELAGVYEQYF
TGTGCCAGCAGTGAACTAGCGGGAGTGTACGAGCAGTACTTC
>TRBV11-2|-|TRBJ2-2|-
CASSLLNTGELFF
TGTGCCAGCAGCCTGCTGAACACCGGGGAGCTGTTTTTT